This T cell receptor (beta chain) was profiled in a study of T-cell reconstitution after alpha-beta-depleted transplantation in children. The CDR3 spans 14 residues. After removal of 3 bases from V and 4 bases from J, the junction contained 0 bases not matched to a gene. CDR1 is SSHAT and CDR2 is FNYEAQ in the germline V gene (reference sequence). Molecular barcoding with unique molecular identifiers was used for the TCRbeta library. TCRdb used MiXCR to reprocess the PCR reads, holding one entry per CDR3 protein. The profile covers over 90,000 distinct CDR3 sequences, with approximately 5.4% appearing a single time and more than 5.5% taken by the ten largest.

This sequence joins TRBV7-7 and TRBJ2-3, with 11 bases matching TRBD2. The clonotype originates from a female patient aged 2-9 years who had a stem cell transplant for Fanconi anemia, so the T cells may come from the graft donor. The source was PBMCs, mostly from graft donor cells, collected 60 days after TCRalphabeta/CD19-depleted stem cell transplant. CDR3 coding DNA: TGTGCCAGCAGCTTTAGCGGGGGGGCAGATACGCAGTATTTT. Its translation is CASSFSGGADTQYF. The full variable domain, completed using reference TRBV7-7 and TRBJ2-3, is GAGVSQSPRYKVTKRGQDVTLRCDPISSHATLYWYQQALGQGPEFLTYFNYEAQPDKSGLPSDRFSAERPEGSISTLTIQRTEQRDSAMYRCASSFSGGADTQYFGPGTRLTVL.